Presented here are 29 T cell receptor beta chains from one specimen sequenced in a study of shared clonotypes between healthy human individuals. Some clones are missing from TCRdb's copy, which holds only in-frame ones; the method was immunoSEQ multiplex PCR. This table holds 1,400,000 or so clones, approximately 98.5% found once. Sequenced input: naive CD4+ T cells sorted from blood. Subset here: CD45RA+ positively selected. The receptors originated from a man aged 25 to 45 in good health.

The gene calls are TRBV6-1 and TRBJ2-3, with 8 bases that match TRBD2. Trimming at V came to 4 bases and at J to 3 bases, leaving 9 bases not matched to a gene. The CDR3 loop spans 16 amino acids. CDR1 and CDR2 (germline): MNHNS, SASEGT. The CDR3 sequence is CASSALAGGLTDTQYF. CDR3 in DNA: TGTGCCAGCAGTGCTTTGGCGGGAGGCCTTACAGATACGCAGTATTTT.

V usage is TRBV2 and J usage is TRBJ2-7, with D perhaps TRBD1 (5 bases). The CDR3 loop spans 12 amino acids. The germline V and J ends were trimmed by 5 bases and 6 bases, with 11 bases remaining between them. Looked up from germline, CDR1 is SNHLY and CDR2 is FYNNEI. Here the CDR3 reads CASSPDRPEQYF. As DNA, the CDR3 is TGTGCCAGCAGTCCTGACAGACCCGAGCAGTACTTC. Using reference TRBV2 and TRBJ2-7 for the parts outside the CDR3, the full variable domain is EPEVTQTPSHQVTQMGQEVILRCVPISNHLYFYWYRQILGQKVEFLVSFYNNEISEKSEIFDDQFSVERPDGSNFTLKIRSTKLEDSAMYFCASSPDRPEQYFGPGTRLTVT.

V and J are TRBV19 and TRBJ1-4, with D unclear. The length of the CDR3 is 12 residues. Germline V gene sequence: CDR1 LNHDA, CDR2 SQIVND (reference sequence). V lost 6 bases and J lost 6, with 8 bases in between. The CDR3 DNA follows: TGTGCCAGTAGACGAGGGTATGAAAAACTGTTTTTT. Protein product: CASRRGYEKLFF. The variable domain in full, with the rest retrieved from reference TRBV19 and TRBJ1-4, is DGGITQSPKYLFRKEGQNVTLSCEQNLNHDAMYWYRQDPGQGLRLIYYSQIVNDFQKGDIAEGYSVSREKKESFPLTVTSAQKNPTAFYLCASRRGYEKLFFGSGTQLSVL.

The J gene is TRBJ1-2, the V gene TRBV28; tentative D call: TRBD1 (5 bases). In germline, CDR1 is MDHEN, CDR2 SYDVKM. Trimming left V 7 bases short and J 5 bases short, with 14 bases between. The CDR3 loop spans 13 amino acids. This chain's CDR3 is CASTLGGSYGYTF. The DNA for the CDR3 is TGTGCCAGCACCCTGGGGGGTTCGTATGGCTACACCTTC.

The chain links TRBV27 to TRBJ1-4, with no clear D. The germline V and J ends were trimmed by 3 bases and 13 bases, with 15 bases remaining between them. CDR1 MNHEY and CDR2 SMNVEV come from the germline V gene (reference sequence). The CDR3 totals 13 residues. The chain's CDR3 is CASSFHPKAGLFF. Here the CDR3 DNA reads TGTGCCAGCAGTTTTCACCCCAAAGCGGGACTGTTTTTT.

This chain joins TRBV6-1 and TRBJ2-7; the D is unclear. Germline values: CDR1 MNHNS, CDR2 SASEGT. This CDR3 spans 13 amino acids. V was shortened by 11 bases and J by 3 bases, with 17 bases between the two germline ends. CDR3 amino acids: CAAKRAYGYEQYF. The CDR3 DNA sequence: TGTGCCGCCAAACGGGCCTATGGCTACGAGCAGTACTTC.

The chain carries TRBV5-8 and TRBJ2-3; D uncertain. V was clipped by 1 base and J by 0 bases, with 12 bases between them. This CDR3 has 16 amino acids. Germline V gives CDR1 SGHTS, CDR2 YDEGEE. The chain's CDR3 is CASSLFIVRSTDTQYF. The CDR3, as DNA: TGTGCCAGCAGCTTGTTCATCGTGAGGAGCACAGATACGCAGTATTTT. Using reference TRBV5-8 and TRBJ2-3 for the parts outside the CDR3, the full variable domain is EAGVTQSPTHLIKTRGQQATLRCSPISGHTSVYWYQQALGLGLQFLLWYDEGEERNRGNFPPRFSGRQFPNYSSELNVNALELEDSALYLCASSLFIVRSTDTQYFGPGTRLTVL.

The table lists this clone with a count of one. The rearrangement uses TRBV7-9 and TRBJ2-1; 7 positions agree with TRBD2. The CDR3 runs to 15 residues. Trimming cost V 6 bases and J 6 bases; bases outside gene matches: 11. Germline loops: CDR1 SEHNR, CDR2 FQNEAQ (reference sequence). The CDR3 here is CASRTGTTSLNEQFF. CDR3 nucleotide sequence: TGTGCCAGCAGAACCGGGACTACTTCCCTCAATGAGCAGTTCTTC.

The chain employs TRBV5-4 and TRBJ2-7; 10 positions match TRBD2. Looked up from germline, CDR1 is SGHNT and CDR2 is YYREEE (reference sequence). The CDR3 totals 16 residues. V lost 0 bases, J lost 0 bases, and 3 bases stayed unmatched. For the CDR3, the DNA is TGTGCCAGCAGCTTGGAGAGCGGGAGGGCCTCCTACGAGCAGTACTTC. Amino acid sequence: CASSLESGRASYEQYF.

The CDR3 coding sequence is TGTGCCAGCAGGAAAACCGGACTAGCTATTACAGATACGCAGTATTTT. This codes for CASRKTGLAITDTQYF. The V call is TRBV2, the J call TRBJ2-3; 8 nucleotides line up with TRBD2. V shed 6 bases, J shed 3 bases, and the junction held 11 bases outside the gene matches. Germline V gene sequence: CDR1 SNHLY, CDR2 FYNNEI. There are 16 residues in the CDR3.

The chain recombines TRBV19 with TRBJ1-5; no definite D call. Germline V gives CDR1 LNHDA, CDR2 SQIVND (reference sequence). This CDR3 has 14 residues. V was trimmed by 5 bases and J by 0 bases, leaving 8 bases between them. The CDR3 coding sequence is TGTGCCAGTAGTTGGCAATATAGCAATCAGCCCCAGCATTTT. Amino acid sequence: CASSWQYSNQPQHF.

The V call is TRBV18, the J call TRBJ1-2; tentatively, D is TRBD1 (6 bases). Germline CDR1 is KGHSH and CDR2 is LQKENI. The V and J ends lost 5 bases and 4 bases respectively, with 11 bases between them. The CDR3 totals 13 residues. The CDR3 sequence is CASSWTAAYGYTF. DNA of the CDR3: TGTGCCAGCTCATGGACAGCCGCCTATGGCTACACCTTC.

The chain carries TRBV7-8 and TRBJ1-4, with 7 bases aligning to TRBD1. The germline V gene has CDR1 SGHVS and CDR2 FQNEAQ. The CDR3 totals 15 residues. The V segment lost 0 bases and the J segment 6 bases; nucleotides outside the gene matches: 4. The CDR3 nucleotides are TGTGCCAGCAGCTTAGCAGGGGGCGGTCATGAAAAACTGTTTTTT. The encoded protein is CASSLAGGGHEKLFF.

This chain links TRBV11-3 with TRBJ2-7, with D tentatively TRBD2 (6 bases). Per the germline V gene, CDR1 is SGHNT and CDR2 is YENEEA. This CDR3 region has 12 residues. V was cut by 5 bases and J by 1 base, with 6 bases left in between. In DNA, the CDR3 is TGTGCCAGCAGCGCGGGGTCCTACGAGCAGTACTTC. Translated, it gives CASSAGSYEQYF.

V gene TRBV7-2 combines with J gene TRBJ1-5; tentatively, D is TRBD1 (5 bases). Per the germline V gene, CDR1 is SGHTA and CDR2 is FQGNSA. This CDR3 contains 15 residues. V lost 1 base and J 6 bases, leaving 13 bases between the germline ends. The CDR3 DNA reads TGTGCCAGCAGCTTAGGACGCGGGGGAGGTCAGCCCCAGCATTTT. This encodes CASSLGRGGGQPQHF.

The rearrangement uses TRBV7-8 and TRBJ2-7, with 8 positions matching TRBD1. CDR1 and CDR2 from the germline V gene are SGHVS and FQNEAQ. The CDR3 consists of 14 residues. With 5 bases clipped from V and 6 bases from J, the junction kept 9 bases outside the gene matches. As DNA, the CDR3 is TGTGCCAGCAGCCTGCGGGACAGGTTTTCCGAGCAGTACTTC. As protein: CASSLRDRFSEQYF.

The V gene is TRBV7-9, the J gene TRBJ2-2; perhaps TRBD2 as D (5 bases). Deletions cut 6 bases from V and 1 base from J, with 9 bases between. This CDR3 has 14 residues. Per germline, CDR1 SEHNR and CDR2 FQNEAQ (reference sequence). The CDR3 DNA reads TGTGCCAGCAGACTAGTGGGGAACACCGGGGAGCTGTTTTTT. Amino acids: CASRLVGNTGELFF.

The chain couples TRBV25-1 to TRBJ1-5; no clear D. CDR3 length: 14 residues. CDR1 and CDR2 (germline): MGHDK, SYGVNS. Trimming left V 3 bases short and J 3 bases short, with 9 bases between. CDR3 DNA: TGTGCCAGCAGTGATTGGCAGCCCAATCAGCCCCAGCATTTT. It is translated as CASSDWQPNQPQHF.

This chain uses TRBV10-3 with TRBJ2-7, with 9 bases fitting TRBD2. This CDR3 contains 13 residues. V dropped 4 bases and J dropped 7; count of bases not matched to a gene: 5. Germline CDR1 ENHRY, CDR2 SYGVKD. CDR3 nucleotide sequence: TGTGCCATCAGTGTTAGCGGGGGTATTGAGCAGTACTTC. This encodes CAISVSGGIEQYF.

Points on this clone: Mismatch with germline at one junction end may stem from a read error. The chain combines TRBV7-7 with TRBJ2-7; D unclear. The CDR3 consists of 14 residues. Per the germline V gene, CDR1 is SSHAT and CDR2 is FNYEAQ (reference sequence). CDR3 sequence (DNA): TGTGCTAGCAGTCCCGGCCCCTGGAAGCCCGAGCAGTACTTC. This codes for CASSPGPWKPEQYF.

This chain uses TRBV6-1 with TRBJ2-7; possible D gene TRBD2, 5 bases. The CDR3 spans 15 residues. Germline loops: CDR1 MNHNS, CDR2 SASEGT. The V end lost 1 base, the J end lost 4 bases, and 14 bases lay between the germline ends. CDR3: CASSEGEGLRYEQYF. The CDR3 DNA follows: TGTGCCAGCAGTGAAGGTGAGGGCCTCCGATACGAGCAGTACTTC.

The chain joins TRBV28 to TRBJ2-3; D is possibly TRBD2 (6 bases). Germline CDR1 MDHEN, CDR2 SYDVKM. Between the trimmed V and J ends, which lost 8 bases and 5 bases, there was a span of 14 bases. The CDR3 extends over 13 amino acids. CDR3 bases: TGTGCCAGCCGAACGGGAGTTGTAGATACGCAGTATTTT. It translates to CASRTGVVDTQYF.

The CDR3 spells CASEGSSYEQYF. Here the CDR3 DNA reads TGTGCCAGCGAGGGGTCCTCCTACGAGCAGTACTTC. The genes are TRBV28 and TRBJ2-7; possibly TRBD1 or TRBD2 for D (5 bases each). V shed 8 bases and J shed 0 bases, with 8 bases lying between them. Germline V gene lookup returns CDR1 MDHEN and CDR2 SYDVKM. The CDR3 contains 12 residues.

The chain recombines TRBV5-1 with TRBJ2-1; D gene unclear. The CDR3 spans 18 residues. V lost 4 bases and J 0 bases, leaving 20 bases between the germline ends. Germline CDR1 reads SGHRS; CDR2 reads YFSETQ. CDR3 protein: CASSPLRTADSSYNEQFF. The CDR3 bases are TGCGCCAGCAGCCCACTTAGGACCGCCGATAGCTCCTACAATGAGCAGTTCTTC.

This clone was seen just once. This chain connects TRBV7-2 to TRBJ2-3; D uncertain. V lost 5 bases and J 2 bases, leaving 11 bases between the germline ends. The CDR3 runs 14 residues. CDR1 SGHTA and CDR2 FQGNSA come from the germline V gene. DNA for the CDR3: TGTGCCAGCAGCCCCCTTCACTTCACAGATACGCAGTATTTT. Translated, it gives CASSPLHFTDTQYF.

The chain links TRBV10-1 to TRBJ2-7; the D gene could be TRBD1 or TRBD2 (5 bases each). The V gene's germline CDR1 is WNHNN and CDR2 SYGVQD (reference sequence). The CDR3 has 13 amino acids. The ends were cut back, 0 bases at V and 6 bases at J, with 9 bases in the middle. The CDR3 loop reads CASSESGRLEQYF. CDR3 sequence (DNA): TGCGCCAGCAGTGAGTCGGGACGGCTCGAGCAGTACTTC.

V and J are TRBV5-5 and TRBJ2-1, with 8 bases identical to TRBD1. CDR3 length: 15 residues. Germline loops: CDR1 SGHKS, CDR2 YYEKEE (reference sequence). V was pared by 5 bases and J by 4 bases, with 8 bases of the junction left unmatched. DNA for the CDR3: TGTGCCAGCAGGATGACAGGGGCCCAGTACAATGAGCAGTTCTTC. Translation gives CASRMTGAQYNEQFF.

The chain is built from TRBV11-2 and TRBJ2-1; 8 nucleotides line up with TRBD1. CDR3 size: 15 residues. With V trimmed by 5 bases and J by 2 bases, 5 bases remained unmatched. CDR1 and CDR2 (germline): SGHAT, FQNNGV. This CDR3 is CASSADRATYNEQFF. CDR3 nucleotides: TGTGCCAGCAGCGCGGACAGGGCAACCTACAATGAGCAGTTCTTC.

This clone was recorded only once. The rearrangement joins TRBV5-6 to TRBJ2-4; the D call may be TRBD1 or TRBD2 (5 bases each). CDR1 SGHDT and CDR2 YYEEEE come from the germline V gene. CDR3 size: 16 residues. Between the trimmed V and J ends, which lost 4 bases and 1 base, there was a span of 15 bases. This CDR3 is CASSPGPVEAKNIQYF. In nucleotides, the CDR3 is TGTGCCAGCAGCCCGGGACCGGTTGAGGCCAAAAACATTCAGTACTTC.